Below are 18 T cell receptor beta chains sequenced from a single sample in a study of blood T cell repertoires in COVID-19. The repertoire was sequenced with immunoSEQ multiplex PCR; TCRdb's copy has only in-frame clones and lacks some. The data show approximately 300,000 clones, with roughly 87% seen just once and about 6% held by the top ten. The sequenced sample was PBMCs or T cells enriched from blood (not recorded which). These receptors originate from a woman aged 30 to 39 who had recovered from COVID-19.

CDR3 amino acids: CASSLGGQGAFF. The CDR3 region has the DNA TGTGCCAGCAGTTTGGGGGGGCAGGGAGCTTTCTTT. The J gene is TRBJ1-1, the V gene TRBV12-3 or TRBV12-4; possible D gene TRBD1, 6 bases. V was trimmed by 3 bases and J by 10 bases, leaving 12 bases between them. The CDR3 is 12 residues long.

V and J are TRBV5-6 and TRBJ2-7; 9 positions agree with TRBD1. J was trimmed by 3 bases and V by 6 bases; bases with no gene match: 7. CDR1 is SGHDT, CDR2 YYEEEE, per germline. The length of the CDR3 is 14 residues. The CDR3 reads CASTPMDRGYEQYF. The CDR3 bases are TGTGCCAGCACACCAATGGACAGGGGCTACGAGCAGTACTTC.

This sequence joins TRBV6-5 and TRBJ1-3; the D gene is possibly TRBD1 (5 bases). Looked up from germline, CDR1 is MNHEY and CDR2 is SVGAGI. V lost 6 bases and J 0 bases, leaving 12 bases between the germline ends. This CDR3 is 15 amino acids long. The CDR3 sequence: CASSRLGGSGNTIYF. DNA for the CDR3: TGTGCCAGCAGCCGGCTGGGGGGCTCTGGAAACACCATATATTTT.

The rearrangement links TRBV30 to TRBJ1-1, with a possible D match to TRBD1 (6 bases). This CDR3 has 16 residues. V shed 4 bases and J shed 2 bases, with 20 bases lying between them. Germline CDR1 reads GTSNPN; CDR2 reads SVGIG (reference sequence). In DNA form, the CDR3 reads TGTGCCTGGAATCTAGGGGGAATGGGCCCAAACACTGAAGCTTTCTTT. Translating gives CAWNLGGMGPNTEAFF.

The CDR3 sequence: CASSPDRGTTNEKLFF. The CDR3 DNA is TGTGCCAGTAGTCCGGACAGGGGGACGACTAATGAAAAACTGTTTTTT. The V gene is TRBV19, the J gene TRBJ1-4; TRBD1 matches 10 bases. From germline, CDR1 is LNHDA and CDR2 SQIVND (reference sequence). The CDR3 is 16 amino acids. V lost 5 bases and J lost 2; bases outside the gene matches: 5.

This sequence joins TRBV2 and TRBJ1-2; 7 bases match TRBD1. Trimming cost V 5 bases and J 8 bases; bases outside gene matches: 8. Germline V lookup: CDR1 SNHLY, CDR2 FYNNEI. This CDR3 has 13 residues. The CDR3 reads CASSQTGPLGYTF. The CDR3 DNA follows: TGTGCCAGCAGTCAGACAGGGCCCCTGGGCTACACCTTC.

The CDR3 protein is CARSLGQIRSTMNTEAFF. CDR3 in DNA: TGTGCCAGAAGCTTGGGACAGATAAGATCCACCATGAACACTGAAGCTTTCTTT. This chain joins TRBV5-3 and TRBJ1-1; tentatively, D is TRBD1 (5 bases). TRBV5-3 is filed as an ORF, its function uncertain. Deletions cut 0 bases from V and 0 bases from J, with 18 bases between. This CDR3 spans 18 amino acids.

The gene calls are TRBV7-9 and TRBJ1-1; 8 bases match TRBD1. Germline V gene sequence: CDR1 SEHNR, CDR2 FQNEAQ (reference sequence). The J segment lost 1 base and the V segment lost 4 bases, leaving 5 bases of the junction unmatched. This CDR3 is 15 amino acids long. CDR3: CASSSGQGENTEAFF. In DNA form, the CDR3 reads TGTGCCAGCAGCTCAGGACAGGGAGAGAACACTGAAGCTTTCTTT. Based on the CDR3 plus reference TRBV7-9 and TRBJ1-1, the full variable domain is DTGVSQNPRHKITKRGQNVTFRCDPISEHNRLYWYRQTLGQGPEFLTYFQNEAQLEKSRLLSDRFSAERPKGSFSTLEIQRTEQGDSAMYLCASSSGQGENTEAFFGQGTRLTVV.

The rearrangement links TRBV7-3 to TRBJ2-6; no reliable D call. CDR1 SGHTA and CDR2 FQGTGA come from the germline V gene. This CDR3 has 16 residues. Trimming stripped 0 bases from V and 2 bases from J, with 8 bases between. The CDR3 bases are TGTGCCAGCAGCTTAACCCGGAGTACTGGGGCCAACGTCCTGACTTTC. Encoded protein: CASSLTRSTGANVLTF.

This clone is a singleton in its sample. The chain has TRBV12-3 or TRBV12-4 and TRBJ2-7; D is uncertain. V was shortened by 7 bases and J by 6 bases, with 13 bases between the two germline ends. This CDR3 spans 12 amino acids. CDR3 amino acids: CASTTTPLEQYF. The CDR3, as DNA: TGTGCCAGCACCACTACCCCCCTCGAGCAGTACTTC.

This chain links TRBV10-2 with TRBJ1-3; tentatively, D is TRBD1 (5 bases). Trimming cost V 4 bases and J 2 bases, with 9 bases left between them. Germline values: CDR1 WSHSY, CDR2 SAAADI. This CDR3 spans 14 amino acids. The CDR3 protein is CASSGQGTGNTIYF. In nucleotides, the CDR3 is TGCGCCAGCAGTGGGCAGGGCACTGGAAACACCATATATTTT.

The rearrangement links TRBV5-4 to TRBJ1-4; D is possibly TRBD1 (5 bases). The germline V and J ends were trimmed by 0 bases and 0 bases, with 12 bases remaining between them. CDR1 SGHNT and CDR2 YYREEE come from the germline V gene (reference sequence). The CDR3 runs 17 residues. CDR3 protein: CASSLGIGGATNEKLFF. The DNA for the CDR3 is TGTGCCAGCAGCTTGGGAATCGGGGGAGCAACTAATGAAAAACTGTTTTTT.

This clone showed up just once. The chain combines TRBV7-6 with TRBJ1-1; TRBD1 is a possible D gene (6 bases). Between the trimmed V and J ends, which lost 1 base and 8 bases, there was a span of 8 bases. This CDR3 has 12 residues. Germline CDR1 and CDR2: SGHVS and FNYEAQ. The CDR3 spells CASSLGGGEAFF. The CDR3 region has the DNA TGTGCCAGCAGCTTAGGGGGGGGCGAAGCTTTCTTT.

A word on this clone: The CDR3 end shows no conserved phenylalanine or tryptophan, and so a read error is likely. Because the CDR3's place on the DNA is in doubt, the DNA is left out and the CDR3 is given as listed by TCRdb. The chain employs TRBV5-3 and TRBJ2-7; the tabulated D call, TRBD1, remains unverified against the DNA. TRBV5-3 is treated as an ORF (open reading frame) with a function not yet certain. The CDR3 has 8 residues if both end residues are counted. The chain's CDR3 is CALSETAR.

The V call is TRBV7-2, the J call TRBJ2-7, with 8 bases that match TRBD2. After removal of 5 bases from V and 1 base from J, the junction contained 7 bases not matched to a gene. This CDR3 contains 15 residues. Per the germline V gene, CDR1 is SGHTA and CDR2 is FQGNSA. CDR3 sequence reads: CASSGGLVVSYEQYF. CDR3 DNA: TGTGCCAGCAGCGGGGGACTAGTGGTATCCTACGAGCAGTACTTC. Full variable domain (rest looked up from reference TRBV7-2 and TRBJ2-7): GAGVSQSPSNKVTEKGKDVELRCDPISGHTALYWYRQSLGQGLEFLIYFQGNSAPDKSGLPSDRFSAERTGGSVSTLTIQRTQQEDSAVYLCASSGGLVVSYEQYFGPGTRLTVT.

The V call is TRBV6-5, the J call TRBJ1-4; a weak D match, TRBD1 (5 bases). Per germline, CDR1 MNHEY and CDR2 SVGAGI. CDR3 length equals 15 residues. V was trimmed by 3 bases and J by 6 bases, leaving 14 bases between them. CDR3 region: CASSYLGRAHEKLFF. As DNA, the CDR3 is TGTGCCAGCAGTTATCTCGGCAGGGCTCATGAAAAACTGTTTTTT.

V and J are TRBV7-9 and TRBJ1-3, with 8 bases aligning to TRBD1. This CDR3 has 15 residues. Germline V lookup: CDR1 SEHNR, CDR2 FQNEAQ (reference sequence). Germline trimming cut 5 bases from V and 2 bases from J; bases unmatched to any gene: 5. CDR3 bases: TGTGCCAGCAGCGAAACAGGGGGTCCTGGAAACACCATATATTTT. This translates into CASSETGGPGNTIYF.

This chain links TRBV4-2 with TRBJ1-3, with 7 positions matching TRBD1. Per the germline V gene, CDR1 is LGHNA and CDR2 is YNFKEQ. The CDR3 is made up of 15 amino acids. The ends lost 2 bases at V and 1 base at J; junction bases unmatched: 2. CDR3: CASSQPGQSGNTIYF. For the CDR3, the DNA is TGTGCCAGCAGCCAACCGGGACAGTCTGGAAACACCATATATTTT.